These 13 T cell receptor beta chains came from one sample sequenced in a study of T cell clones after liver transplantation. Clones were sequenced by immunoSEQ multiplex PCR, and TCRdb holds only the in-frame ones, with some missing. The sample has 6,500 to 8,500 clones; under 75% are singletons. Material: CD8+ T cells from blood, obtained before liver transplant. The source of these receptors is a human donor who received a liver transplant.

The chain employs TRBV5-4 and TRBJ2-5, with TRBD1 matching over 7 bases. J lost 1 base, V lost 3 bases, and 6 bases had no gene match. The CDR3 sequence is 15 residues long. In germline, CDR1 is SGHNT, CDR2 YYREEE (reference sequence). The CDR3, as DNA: TGTGCCAGCAGCTCAACGGACAGGTCCCAAGAGACCCAGTACTTC. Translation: CASSSTDRSQETQYF.

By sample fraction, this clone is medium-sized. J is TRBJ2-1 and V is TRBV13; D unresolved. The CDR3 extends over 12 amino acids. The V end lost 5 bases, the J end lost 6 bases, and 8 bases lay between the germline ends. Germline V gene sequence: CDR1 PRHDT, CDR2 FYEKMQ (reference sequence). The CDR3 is CASSTSSNEQFF. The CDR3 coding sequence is TGTGCCAGCAGCACCTCATCCAATGAGCAGTTCTTC.

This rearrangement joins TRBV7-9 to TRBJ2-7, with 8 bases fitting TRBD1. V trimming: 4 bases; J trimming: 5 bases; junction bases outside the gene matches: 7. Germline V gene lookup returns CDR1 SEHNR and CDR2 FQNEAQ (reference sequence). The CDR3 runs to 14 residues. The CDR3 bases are TGTGCCAGCAGCTCGACGACAGGGGCGCACGAGCAGTACTTC. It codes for CASSSTTGAHEQYF.

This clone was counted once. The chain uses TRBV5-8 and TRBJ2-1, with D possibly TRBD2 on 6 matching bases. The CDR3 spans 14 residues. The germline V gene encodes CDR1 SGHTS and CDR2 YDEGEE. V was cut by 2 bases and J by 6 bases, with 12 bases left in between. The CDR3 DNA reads TGTGCCAGCAGCTTACGGGGGACTGGCAATGAGCAGTTCTTC. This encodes CASSLRGTGNEQFF.

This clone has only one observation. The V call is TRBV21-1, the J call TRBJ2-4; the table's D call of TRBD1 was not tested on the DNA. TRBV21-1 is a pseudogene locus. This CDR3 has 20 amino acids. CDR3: CASSKEFVSRGRFNGYIQYF. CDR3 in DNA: TGTGCCAGCAGCAAAGAGTTCGTATCCAGGGGGCGGTTTAACGGATACATTCAGTACTTC.

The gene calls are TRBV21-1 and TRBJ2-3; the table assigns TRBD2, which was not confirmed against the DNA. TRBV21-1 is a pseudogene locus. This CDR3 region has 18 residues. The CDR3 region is CASSKSGTSGGAADTQYF. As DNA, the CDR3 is TGTGCCAGCAGCAAATCCGGGACTAGCGGGGGGGCGGCAGATACGCAGTATTTT.

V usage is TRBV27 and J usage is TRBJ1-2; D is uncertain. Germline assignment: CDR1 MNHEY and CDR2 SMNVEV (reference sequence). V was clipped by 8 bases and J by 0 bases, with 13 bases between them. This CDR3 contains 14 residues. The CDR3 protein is CASGSGLTNYGYTF. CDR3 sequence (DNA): TGTGCCAGCGGCTCAGGTCTGACTAACTATGGCTACACCTTC.

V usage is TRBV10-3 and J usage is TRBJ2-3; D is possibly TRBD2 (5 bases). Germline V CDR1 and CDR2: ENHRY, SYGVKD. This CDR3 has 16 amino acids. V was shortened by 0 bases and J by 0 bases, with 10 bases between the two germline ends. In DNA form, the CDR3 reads TGTGCCATCAGTGAGTCTACAAGCGGCAGCACAGATACGCAGTATTTT. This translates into CAISESTSGSTDTQYF.

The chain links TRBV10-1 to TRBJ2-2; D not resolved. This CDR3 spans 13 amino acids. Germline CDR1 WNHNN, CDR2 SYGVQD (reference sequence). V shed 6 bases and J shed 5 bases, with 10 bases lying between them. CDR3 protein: CASSPILTGELFF. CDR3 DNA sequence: TGCGCCAGCAGCCCTATTTTGACCGGGGAGCTGTTTTTT.

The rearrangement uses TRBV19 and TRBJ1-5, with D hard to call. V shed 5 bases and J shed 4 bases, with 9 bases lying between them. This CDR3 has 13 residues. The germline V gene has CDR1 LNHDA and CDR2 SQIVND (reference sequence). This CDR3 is CASSHGENQPQHF. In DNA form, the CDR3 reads TGTGCCAGTAGTCACGGGGAAAATCAGCCCCAGCATTTT.

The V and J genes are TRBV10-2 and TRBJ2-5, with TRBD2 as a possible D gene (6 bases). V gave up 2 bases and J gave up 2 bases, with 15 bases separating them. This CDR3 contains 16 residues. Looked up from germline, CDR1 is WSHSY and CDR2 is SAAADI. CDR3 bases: TGCGCCAGCAGTGAGGAGGACTACTTTTCTCAAGAGACCCAGTACTTC. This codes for CASSEEDYFSQETQYF.

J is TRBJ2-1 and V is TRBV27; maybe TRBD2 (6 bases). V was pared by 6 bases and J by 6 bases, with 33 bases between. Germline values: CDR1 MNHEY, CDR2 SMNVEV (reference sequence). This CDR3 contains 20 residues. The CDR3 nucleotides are TGTGCCAGCAGGATGATGGGCGGAGGGAGCTCCGTCGTACTCCCCAATGAGCAGTTCTTC. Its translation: CASRMMGGGSSVVLPNEQFF.

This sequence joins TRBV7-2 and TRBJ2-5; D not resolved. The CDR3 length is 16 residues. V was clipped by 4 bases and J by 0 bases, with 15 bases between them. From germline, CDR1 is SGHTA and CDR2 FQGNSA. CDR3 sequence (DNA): TGTGCCAGCAGCTCTCTTAGTCGACCGAACCAAGAGACCCAGTACTTC. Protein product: CASSSLSRPNQETQYF.